This entry lists 24 T cell receptor beta chains sequenced from one sample in a study of Ad26.COV2.S vaccination and SARS-CoV-2 variants. Here immunoSEQ multiplex PCR was the method, and the copy in TCRdb shows in-frame clones only, minus some. The sample includes approximately 360,000 clones, roughly four fifths of them seen just once. Indicated treatment: some 20 received Ad26.COV2.S at low or high dose, single or two shots; about 5 received placebo; per-sample allocation not given. Sampling occurred on day 63 after the first vaccine or placebo injection. This specimen consisted of peripheral blood, obtained in a trial of Ad26.COV2.S vaccine versus placebo. The source is a person between 18 and 60 years old who received the Ad26.COV2.S COVID-19 vaccine or a placebo.

This clone appeared a few times. The CDR3 region is CASSENQPQHF. The CDR3 DNA is TGTGCCAGCAGTGAAAATCAGCCCCAGCATTTT. The chain joins TRBV6-1 to TRBJ1-5, with D hard to call. The CDR3 contains 11 residues. Germline CDR1 and CDR2: MNHNS and SASEGT. Trimming cost V 2 bases and J 4 bases, with 0 bases left between them.

This chain uses TRBV3-1 (or the pseudogene TRBV3-2) with TRBJ2-5, with 7 bases lining up with TRBD2. Trimming at V came to 6 bases and at J to 4 bases, leaving 11 bases not matched to a gene. The CDR3 loop spans 15 amino acids. The germline CDR1 and CDR2 sequences are LGHDT and YNNKEL (reference sequence). The CDR3 DNA follows: TGTGCCAGCAGGTGGGCGGGAGTAAATTTAGAGACCCAGTACTTC. Its translation is CASRWAGVNLETQYF.

The genes are TRBV5-6 and TRBJ2-7; the D gene is possibly TRBD2 (6 bases). The V gene lost 4 bases and the J gene lost 10 bases, with 18 bases spanning the gap. This CDR3 spans 13 amino acids. Germline CDR1 SGHDT, CDR2 YYEEEE. The CDR3 is CASSLMEGHPQYF. CDR3 sequence (DNA): TGTGCCAGCAGCCTCATGGAGGGCCACCCCCAGTACTTC.

This chain links TRBV28 with TRBJ1-4, with D maybe TRBD1 (6 bases). Deletions cut 6 bases from V and 7 bases from J, with 18 bases between. Germline CDR1 and CDR2: MDHEN and SYDVKM. The CDR3 loop spans 15 amino acids. The CDR3 DNA reads TGTGCCAGCAGCCTTGGGGGGCAGGGTTCTGAAAAACTGTTTTTT. Translated: CASSLGGQGSEKLFF.

The chain carries TRBV6-1 and TRBJ1-1; D not resolved. Trimming took 6 bases from V and 1 from J, leaving 9 bases between them. The CDR3 covers 13 residues. Germline CDR1 MNHNS, CDR2 SASEGT. CDR3 residues: CASRHPGNTEAFF. The CDR3 coding sequence is TGTGCCAGCAGACATCCTGGGAACACTGAAGCTTTCTTT.

In this sample, this clone turned up once. The genes are TRBV12-3 or TRBV12-4 and TRBJ1-1; D gene uncertain. Trimming took off 8 bases at V and 10 bases at J, with 14 bases between the two ends. This CDR3 is built from 11 residues. DNA of the CDR3: TGTGCCAGCGGCTTCCTAATCGGAGCTTTCTTT. It codes for CASGFLIGAFF.

This clone occurred a few times. V usage is TRBV9 and J usage is TRBJ2-1, with TRBD2 matching 11 bases. Germline V gene sequence: CDR1 SGDLS, CDR2 YYNGEE. V trimming: 4 bases; J trimming: 15 bases; junction bases outside the gene matches: 12. The CDR3 covers 14 residues. CDR3 coding DNA: TGTGCCAGCAGCATCGGGACTAGCGGATCCAGGCCGTTCTTC. Protein: CASSIGTSGSRPFF.

J is TRBJ1-5 and V is TRBV6-5; TRBD1 matches at 8 bases. CDR1 and CDR2 (germline): MNHEY, SVGAGI. The ends lost 6 bases at V and 6 bases at J; junction bases unmatched: 7. The CDR3 extends over 14 amino acids. CDR3 DNA sequence: TGTGCCAGCAGAAAGGACAGGGTGGGTCAGCCCCAGCATTTT. Its protein product is CASRKDRVGQPQHF.

The chain recombines TRBV6-5 with TRBJ1-6, with a possible D match to TRBD1 (5 bases). The CDR3 sequence is 15 residues long. Germline V CDR1 and CDR2: MNHEY, SVGAGI. Trimming pared 5 bases from V and 6 bases from J, leaving 14 bases between. In DNA form, the CDR3 reads TGTGCCAGCAGTCCCAGGGACCATGGTAATTCACCCCTCCACTTT. This translates into CASSPRDHGNSPLHF.

The gene calls are TRBV4-1 and TRBJ1-5; TRBD1 agrees at 9 bases. The CDR3 runs to 16 residues. After removal of 3 bases from V and 9 bases from J, the junction contained 12 bases not matched to a gene. Germline CDR1 is MGHRA and CDR2 is YSYEKL. CDR3 coding DNA: TGCGCCAGCAGCCACCTAGGTAGGGACAGGGATCCGCCCCAGCATTTT. This encodes CASSHLGRDRDPPQHF.

This rearrangement joins TRBV4-1 to TRBJ1-4; 8 bases are shared with TRBD1. The CDR3 contains 16 residues. Germline CDR1 and CDR2: MGHRA and YSYEKL. V lost 0 bases to trimming and J lost 7 bases; unmatched junction nucleotides: 7. The CDR3 DNA reads as TGCGCCAGCAGCCAAGAACGAGACAGGGGTAGTGAAAAACTGTTTTTT. It yields the protein CASSQERDRGSEKLFF.

V is TRBV5-5 and J is TRBJ2-1, with D perhaps matching TRBD2 (5 bases). Germline lookup yields CDR1 SGHKS and CDR2 YYEKEE (reference sequence). Trimming cost V 1 base and J 8 bases, with 10 bases left between them. The CDR3 extends over 13 amino acids. CDR3 region: CASSLRGLHEQFF. DNA for the CDR3: TGTGCCAGCAGCTTGAGAGGGCTCCATGAGCAGTTCTTC.

This chain uses TRBV5-1 with TRBJ2-2; D may correspond to TRBD1 or TRBD2 (5 bases each). Germline-derived CDR1 and CDR2 are SGHRS and YFSETQ. The CDR3 sequence is 16 residues long. Trimming stripped 5 bases from V and 3 bases from J, with 17 bases between. The CDR3 region has the DNA TGCGCCAGCAGTTTCCCGGGGCGCGCGGACACCGGGGAGCTGTTTTTT. The encoded protein is CASSFPGRADTGELFF.

The CDR3 bases are TGCGCCAGCAGCTTCACGGGACTTCCCTACAATGAGCAGTTCTTC. It yields the protein CASSFTGLPYNEQFF. The gene calls are TRBV4-1 and TRBJ2-1; D perhaps matches TRBD2 (6 bases). V lost 5 bases to trimming and J lost 2 bases, with 13 bases between them. Germline V lookup: CDR1 MGHRA, CDR2 YSYEKL. CDR3 size: 15 residues.

This clone was observed at least ten times. The chain recombines TRBV6-4 with TRBJ2-2; D unclear. This CDR3 region has 13 residues. Germline V gives CDR1 MRHNA, CDR2 SNTAGT. V was trimmed by 2 bases and J by 5 bases, leaving 6 bases between them. CDR3 coding DNA: TGTGCCAGCAGTGACGGTGAGACCGGGGAGCTGTTTTTT. This sequence encodes CASSDGETGELFF.

The chain is built from TRBV25-1 and TRBJ1-1; the D gene is possibly TRBD1 (6 bases). CDR1 is MGHDK and CDR2 is SYGVNS in the germline V gene. CDR3 length equals 16 residues. Trimming pared 2 bases from V and 0 bases from J, leaving 13 bases between. The CDR3 bases are TGTGCCAGCAGTGAAACCCTAGGACAGATGAACACTGAAGCTTTCTTT. It yields the protein CASSETLGQMNTEAFF.

The chain couples TRBV7-8 to TRBJ2-1; D gene ambiguous. The CDR3 has 13 residues. With 2 bases removed from V and 6 bases from J, the gap between germline ends came to 8 bases. Germline CDR1 is SGHVS and CDR2 is FQNEAQ. The CDR3 spells CASSLLARNEQFF. In DNA, the CDR3 is TGTGCCAGCAGCTTATTGGCCCGCAATGAGCAGTTCTTC.

The rearrangement links TRBV5-1 to TRBJ1-2, with D uncertain. The V gene's germline CDR1 is SGHRS and CDR2 YFSETQ. CDR3 length equals 15 residues. Trimming shortened V by 0 bases and J by 4 bases, and 13 bases separated the two germline ends. In nucleotides, the CDR3 is TGCGCCAGCAGCTTGGGGGGTCGGTACCCCTATGGCTACACCTTC. Translated: CASSLGGRYPYGYTF.

The chain joins TRBV9 to TRBJ1-2; 8 bases are a match to TRBD1. The junction had 7 bases not matched to a gene; V was cut back by 3 bases and J by 3 bases. The CDR3 has 15 residues. Germline CDR1 is SGDLS and CDR2 is YYNGEE. CDR3 region: CASSAPTGEHYGYTF. The CDR3 coding sequence is TGTGCCAGCAGCGCCCCGACAGGGGAACACTATGGCTACACCTTC.

The chain combines TRBV5-6 with TRBJ2-1, with 8 bases that match TRBD2. CDR3 length equals 16 residues. Germline trimming cut 2 bases from V and 4 bases from J; bases unmatched to any gene: 8. Germline CDR1 SGHDT, CDR2 YYEEEE. CDR3 residues: CASSFLSGSGYNEQFF. In DNA, the CDR3 is TGTGCCAGCAGCTTCCTCAGCGGGAGTGGGTACAATGAGCAGTTCTTC.

The CDR3 loop is CASSQSGLAGGGNEQFF. The DNA of the CDR3 is TGTGCCAGCAGCCAATCCGGACTAGCGGGAGGGGGTAATGAGCAGTTCTTC. This chain connects TRBV4-2 to TRBJ2-1; 15 nucleotides align to TRBD2. The CDR3 sequence is 17 residues long. V was pared by 2 bases and J by 7 bases, with 6 bases of the junction left unmatched. Germline loops: CDR1 LGHNA, CDR2 YNFKEQ.

V gene TRBV9 combines with J gene TRBJ1-3, with a possible D match to TRBD1 (6 bases). CDR1 is SGDLS, CDR2 YYNGEE, per germline. This CDR3 has 15 residues. V was clipped by 10 bases and J by 3 bases, with 20 bases between them. The CDR3 protein is CARNDRRLGGNTIYF. The CDR3 nucleotides are TGTGCCCGAAACGACAGGAGGCTAGGTGGAAACACCATATATTTT.

This chain uses TRBV6-4 with TRBJ1-1; no firm D call. CDR3 length: 13 amino acids. Germline V lookup: CDR1 MRHNA, CDR2 SNTAGT. The V and J ends lost 5 bases and 2 bases respectively, with 9 bases between them. The CDR3 region is CASSPTLNTEAFF. CDR3 in DNA: TGTGCCAGCAGTCCCACCCTAAACACTGAAGCTTTCTTT.

With regard to this clone: A junction end diverges from the germline sequence, so it may reflect a read error. The rearrangement links TRBV29-1 to TRBJ1-2; the D gene is possibly TRBD1 (5 bases). Germline values: CDR1 SQVTM, CDR2 ANQGSEA. This CDR3 region has 13 residues. DNA of the CDR3: TGCAGCGTGGAAGGGGAAGGTCACTATGGCTACACCTTC. Translation gives CSVEGEGHYGYTF.